This T cell receptor beta chain was captured by sequencing in a study of T cell changes during pregnancy in multiple sclerosis. Sequencing was performed with immunoSEQ multiplex PCR; in TCRdb, only in-frame clones are kept and a portion is missing. There are fewer than 65,000 clones in the sample; about 91% occur only once, and 0.65% to 1% lies in the top ten. Between the trimmed V and J ends, which lost 1 base and 2 bases, there was a span of 9 bases. CDR1 and CDR2 (germline): LNHNV, YYDKDF (reference sequence). This CDR3 comprises 15 residues. This clonotype was sampled from a female donor with multiple sclerosis, enrolled in a pregnancy study. The starting material was peripheral blood, obtained before pregnancy. The genes are TRBV15 and TRBJ2-1; the D gene is possibly TRBD1 (5 bases). CDR3: CATSRAGRAYNEQFF. Here the CDR3 DNA reads TGTGCCACCAGCAGAGCCGGCAGGGCCTACAATGAGCAGTTCTTC.